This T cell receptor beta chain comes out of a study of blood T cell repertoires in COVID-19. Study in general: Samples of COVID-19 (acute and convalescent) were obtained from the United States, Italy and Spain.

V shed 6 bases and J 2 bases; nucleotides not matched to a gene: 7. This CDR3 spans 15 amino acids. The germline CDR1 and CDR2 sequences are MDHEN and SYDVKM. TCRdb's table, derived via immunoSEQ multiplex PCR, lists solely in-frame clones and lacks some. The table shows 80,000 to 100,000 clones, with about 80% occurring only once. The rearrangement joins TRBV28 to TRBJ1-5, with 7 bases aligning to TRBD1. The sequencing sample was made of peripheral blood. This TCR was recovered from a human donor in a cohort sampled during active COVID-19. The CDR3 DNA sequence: TGTGCCAGCAGCTCCCACGGACAGGGCAATCAGCCCCAGCATTTT. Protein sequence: CASSSHGQGNQPQHF. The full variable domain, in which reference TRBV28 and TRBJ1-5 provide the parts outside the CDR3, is DVKVTQSSRYLVKRTGEKVFLECVQDMDHENMFWYRQDPGLGLRLIYFSYDVKMKEKGDIPEGYSVSREKKERFSLILESASTNQTSMYLCASSSHGQGNQPQHFGDGTRLSIL.